This TCR beta chain was identified during a study of cytomegalovirus exposure and HLA in healthy donors. Study outcomes and limitations: Per a prior analysis, the majority of TCR beta V segments were productive roughly 87% or roughly 30% of the time. Sequencing had likely introduced a cluster of highly shared sequence variants as an artifact.

PCR amplification relied on 60 Vbeta primers (plus 13 Jbeta primers). Sequencing used immunoSEQ multiplex PCR; TCRdb keeps in-frame clones, though not all of them. The sample shows about 98,000 clones, under 75% of them seen only once. V trimming: 6 bases; J trimming: 0 bases; junction bases outside the gene matches: 11. Germline V gene data show CDR1 as LGHNT and CDR2 as FRNRAP. The CDR3 runs 17 residues. Comment on this clone: Its matching antigen is unknown.

This sequence was found in a female donor in good health and CMV-seronegative. Sequences were obtained from PBMCs. V usage is TRBV12-5 and J usage is TRBJ2-7; 10 bases agree with TRBD1. The CDR3 region has the DNA TGTGCTAGTGGCCAGGGACAGGGGCTAGGAAGCTCCTACGAGCAGTACTTC. It translates to CASGQGQGLGSSYEQYF. Supplemented by reference TRBV12-5 and TRBJ2-7, the full variable domain reads DARVTQTPRHKVTEMGQEVTMRCQPILGHNTVFWYRQTMMQGLELLAYFRNRAPLDDSGMPKDRFSAEMPDATLATLKIQPSEPRDSAVYFCASGQGQGLGSSYEQYFGPGTRLTVT.